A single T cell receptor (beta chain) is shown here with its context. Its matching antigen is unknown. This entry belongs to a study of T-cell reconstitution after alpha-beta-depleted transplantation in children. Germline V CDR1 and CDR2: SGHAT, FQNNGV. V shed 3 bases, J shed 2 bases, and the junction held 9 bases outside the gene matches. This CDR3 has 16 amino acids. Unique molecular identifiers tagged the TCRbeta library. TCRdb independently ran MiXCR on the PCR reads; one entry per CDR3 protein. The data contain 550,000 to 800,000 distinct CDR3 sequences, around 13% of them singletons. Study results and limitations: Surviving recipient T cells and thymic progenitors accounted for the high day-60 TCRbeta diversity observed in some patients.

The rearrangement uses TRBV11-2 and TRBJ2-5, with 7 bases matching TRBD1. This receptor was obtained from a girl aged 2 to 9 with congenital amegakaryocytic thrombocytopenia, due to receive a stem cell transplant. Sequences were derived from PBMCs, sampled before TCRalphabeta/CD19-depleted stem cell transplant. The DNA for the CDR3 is TGTGCCAGCAGCTTCCTCGCAGACAGGGCACAAGAGACCCAGTACTTC. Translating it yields CASSFLADRAQETQYF.